A single sample is the source of the 2 T cell receptor beta chains below, sequenced in a study of blood T cell repertoires in COVID-19. Profiled with immunoSEQ multiplex PCR; TCRdb holds only in-frame clones, not every one. Seen here are a few hundred thousand clones, approximately 91% observed once, and the top ten hold approximately 0.94%. Sequencing input: peripheral blood. The receptors shown here come from a woman in her thirties or forties who had recovered from COVID-19.

V and J are TRBV4-1 and TRBJ2-2, with D unresolved. Germline-derived CDR1 and CDR2 are MGHRA and YSYEKL. The V and J ends lost 1 base and 4 bases respectively, with 10 bases between them. CDR3 size: 15 residues. The CDR3 protein is CASSQGPGPTGELFF. DNA of the CDR3: TGCGCCAGCAGCCAAGGCCCTGGGCCCACCGGGGAGCTGTTTTTT.

J is TRBJ2-5 and V is TRBV9; TRBD2 matches 10 bases. The CDR3 is made up of 12 amino acids. The germline V gene has CDR1 SGDLS and CDR2 YYNGEE. The J segment lost 9 bases and the V segment lost 3 bases, leaving 2 bases of the junction unmatched. The CDR3 nucleotides read TGTGCCAGCAGCGAAGCGGGAGGGGCCCAGTACTTC. It codes for CASSEAGGAQYF.